This T cell receptor (beta chain) was recovered during a study of blood T cell repertoires in COVID-19. The germline CDR1 and CDR2 sequences are SQVTM and ANQGSEA. The V end was cut by 4 bases, the J end by 0 bases, with 10 bases between. The CDR3 runs 13 residues. In the original analysis: Reference gene primer amplification yielded estimated nucleated cell counts. TCRdb keeps only in-frame clones here, not all; method: immunoSEQ multiplex PCR. V, J and clone size derive from that table, while D and trimming were established from the DNA sequence. The sample shows some 120,000 clones, around four fifths of them seen only once.

Sequencing input: peripheral blood. The rearrangement uses TRBV29-1 and TRBJ2-7; D is unresolved. The sequence was collected from a human donor in a cohort sampled during active COVID-19. In DNA form, the CDR3 reads TGCAGCGTTGGAACAGCCTCCTCCTACGAGCAGTACTTC. Translated, it gives CSVGTASSYEQYF.